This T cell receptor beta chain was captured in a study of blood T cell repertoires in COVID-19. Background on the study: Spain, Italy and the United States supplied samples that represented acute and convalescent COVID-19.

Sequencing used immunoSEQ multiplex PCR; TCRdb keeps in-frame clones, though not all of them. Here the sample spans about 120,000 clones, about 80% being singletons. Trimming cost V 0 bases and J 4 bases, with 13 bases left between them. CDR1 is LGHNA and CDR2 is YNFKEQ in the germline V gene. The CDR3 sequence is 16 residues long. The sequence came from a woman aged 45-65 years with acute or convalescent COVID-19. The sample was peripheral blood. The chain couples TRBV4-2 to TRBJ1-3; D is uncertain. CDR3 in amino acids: CASSQDAGSPGNTIYF. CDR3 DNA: TGTGCCAGCAGCCAAGATGCGGGGTCTCCCGGAAACACCATATATTTT.